The subject of this entry is one TCR beta chain. Its antigen remains unknown. The protocol was immunoSEQ multiplex PCR, while the TCRdb copy is restricted to in-frame clones and leaves out a portion. The profile shows approximately 120,000 clones, around 87% of them singletons. V gave up 3 bases and J gave up 4 bases; unmatched junction bases: 3. This CDR3 comprises 15 residues. CDR1 MNHNS and CDR2 SASEGT come from the germline V gene. The source of the sample is a study of T cell responses to AZD1222 COVID-19 vaccine. Whole-study findings and limits: Among AZD1222 vaccinees, only five to seven were seropositive at baseline.

The sequence came from an adult who received the AZD1222 COVID-19 vaccine. Material: peripheral blood, obtained 28 days after the second AZD1222 dose. The chain combines TRBV6-1 with TRBJ1-2; 12 nucleotides align to TRBD1. In DNA form, the CDR3 reads TGTGCCAGCAGTGACGGGACAGGGGGCGTCTATGGCTACACCTTC. It codes for CASSDGTGGVYGYTF.